This T cell receptor beta chain is drawn from a study of B cell selection in AIRE deficiency. Clones were read by immunoSEQ multiplex PCR, and TCRdb kept only the in-frame ones, dropping some. The table records about 24,000 clones, around 96% of them present only once. The sorted conventional CD4 T cells were gated as CD4+CD127+. The CDR3 length is 15 residues. Germline values: CDR1 MNHEY, CDR2 SVGAGI. V dropped 5 bases and J dropped 2 bases, with 13 bases sitting between them. The origin of this receptor is a human donor in good health. The V gene is TRBV6-5, the J gene TRBJ1-5; D perhaps matches TRBD1 (5 bases). The sample taken for sequencing was CD4+CD127+ conventional T cells sorted from PBMCs. DNA for the CDR3: TGTGCCAGCAGTCCCCGGGGGGAGGGCAATCAGCCCCAGCATTTT. Its translation is CASSPRGEGNQPQHF.